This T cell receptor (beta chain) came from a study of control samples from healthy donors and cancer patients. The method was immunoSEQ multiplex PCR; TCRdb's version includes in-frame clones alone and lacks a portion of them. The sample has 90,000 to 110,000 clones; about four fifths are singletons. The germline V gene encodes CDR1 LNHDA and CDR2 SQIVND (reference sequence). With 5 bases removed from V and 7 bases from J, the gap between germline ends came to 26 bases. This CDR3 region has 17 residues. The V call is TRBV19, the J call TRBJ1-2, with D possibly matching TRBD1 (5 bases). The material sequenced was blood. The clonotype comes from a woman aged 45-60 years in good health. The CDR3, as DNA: TGTGCCAGTAGTCTAACCGGGGCCCAAGGAGTAAGGCGTGGCTACACCTTC. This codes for CASSLTGAQGVRRGYTF.